What follows is one T cell receptor (beta chain) and its context. What it recognizes is unknown. This entry belongs to a study of cytomegalovirus exposure and HLA in healthy donors. Healthy bone marrow donors made up the donors. With 60 Vbeta and 13 Jbeta primers, the PCR was carried out. TCRdb's copy holds only in-frame clones and misses some; the assay was immunoSEQ multiplex PCR. The sample has under 80,000 clones, approximately 67% seen once. Trimming took off 0 bases at V and 7 bases at J, with 12 bases between the two ends. Germline V gene sequence: CDR1 LNHNV, CDR2 YYDKDF (reference sequence). This CDR3 region has 14 residues. General study results and limits: Sequences of the TCR beta chain were said to predict the HLA-A and HLA-B alleles of most subjects accurately. It was reported in a later analysis that an Asian-associated ancestry cluster showed fewer N-insertions than the approximately 670-donor mean. Cytomegalovirus association was listed for around 180 TCR beta chains.

This chain joins TRBV15 and TRBJ1-1; unclear D gene. The sequence derives from a woman aged 25 to 39 in good health and CMV-seronegative. The specimen was PBMCs. The DNA for the CDR3 is TGTGCCACCAGCAGAGATCAAGGGAGAAGTGAAGCTTTCTTT. It translates to CATSRDQGRSEAFF.